Each of the 13 T cell receptor beta chains below was sequenced from the same sample in a study of blood T cell repertoires in COVID-19. Data came from immunoSEQ multiplex PCR; TCRdb stores just in-frame clones and leaves some out. The sample includes about 670,000 clones, 75% to 90% seen only once; the top ten take more than 0.25%. Sequenced material: peripheral blood. The receptors originated from a woman aged 18-29 years with acute or convalescent COVID-19.

The chain joins TRBV13 to TRBJ2-2; possibly TRBD1 for D (6 bases). The ends were cut back, 11 bases at V and 7 bases at J, with 14 bases in the middle. Looked up from germline, CDR1 is PRHDT and CDR2 is FYEKMQ (reference sequence). The CDR3 has 12 residues. The CDR3: CAGEKGDGELFF. CDR3 bases: TGTGCCGGGGAAAAGGGGGACGGGGAGCTGTTTTTT. The entire variable domain, with the rest obtained from reference TRBV13 and TRBJ2-2, is as follows: AAGVIQSPRHLIKEKRETATLKCYPIPRHDTVYWYQQGPGQDPQFLISFYEKMQSDKGSIPDRFSAQQFSDYHSELNMSSLELGDSALYFCAGEKGDGELFFGEGSRLTVL.

The chain recombines TRBV3-1 (or the pseudogene TRBV3-2) with TRBJ1-4; no clear D gene. V lost 1 base and J 8 bases, leaving 5 bases between the germline ends. CDR3 length equals 12 residues. CDR1 and CDR2 (germline): LGHDT, YNNKEL (reference sequence). DNA of the CDR3: TGTGCCAGCAGCCAAGGTGGCGAAAAACTGTTTTTT. It is translated as CASSQGGEKLFF.

The rearrangement joins TRBV12-5 to TRBJ1-6, with TRBD1 as a possible D gene (5 bases). Trimming took 7 bases from V and 6 from J, leaving 10 bases between them. There are 13 residues in the CDR3. Germline lookup yields CDR1 LGHNT and CDR2 FRNRAP. The CDR3 nucleotides read TGTGCTAGTGCCCTCGGGGGTAATTCACCCCTCCACTTT. The encoded protein is CASALGGNSPLHF.

Only one count was recorded for this clone. The V and J genes are TRBV3-1 (or the pseudogene TRBV3-2) and TRBJ1-2; 10 nucleotides agree with TRBD1. CDR3 length equals 18 residues. Per the germline V gene, CDR1 is LGHDT and CDR2 is YNNKEL (reference sequence). Losses at the gene ends were 1 base for V and 8 bases for J; bases not matched to a gene: 16. In nucleotides, the CDR3 is TGTGCCAGCAGCCAAGCGGGGGCGGGGACAGGGGTACCTATGGGCTACACCTTC. Protein: CASSQAGAGTGVPMGYTF.

The gene calls are TRBV9 and TRBJ1-1, with D uncertain. The CDR3 loop spans 13 amino acids. Between the trimmed V and J ends, which lost 0 bases and 9 bases, there was a span of 12 bases. From germline, CDR1 is SGDLS and CDR2 YYNGEE. The CDR3 DNA follows: TGTGCCAGCAGCGTAGTTGTCGGAGGAAAAGCTTTCTTT. Its translation: CASSVVVGGKAFF.

This rearrangement joins TRBV4-1 to TRBJ2-3, with 8 positions matching TRBD2. V lost 6 bases and J lost 0; bases outside the gene matches: 11. CDR1 is MGHRA, CDR2 YSYEKL, per germline. This CDR3 spans 17 amino acids. The CDR3 coding sequence is TGCGCCAGCAGTCCGGGACTAGAATTTGCTAGCACAGATACGCAGTATTTT. Its protein is CASSPGLEFASTDTQYF.

The rearrangement links TRBV27 to TRBJ2-4; 7 bases align to TRBD2. V lost 3 bases, J lost 4 bases, and 9 bases stayed unmatched. This CDR3 is built from 16 residues. Germline V gene data show CDR1 as MNHEY and CDR2 as SMNVEV (reference sequence). In DNA, the CDR3 is TGTGCCAGCAGTTTCGGGGGAGGGATGGGGAAAAACATTCAGTACTTC. It codes for CASSFGGGMGKNIQYF.

This rearrangement joins TRBV28 to TRBJ1-4; 9 positions agree with TRBD1. V gave up 4 bases and J gave up 6 bases; unmatched junction bases: 3. The CDR3 runs to 14 residues. Germline-derived CDR1 and CDR2 are MDHEN and SYDVKM. The CDR3 protein is CASSSTGGDEKLFF. The CDR3 nucleotides are TGTGCCAGCAGTTCAACAGGGGGCGATGAAAAACTGTTTTTT.

This rearrangement joins TRBV27 to TRBJ1-1, with D unclear. The CDR3 totals 17 residues. Germline CDR1 reads MNHEY; CDR2 reads SMNVEV (reference sequence). Trimming removed 8 bases from V and 4 bases from J, with 26 bases in between. The chain's CDR3 is CASVRGFGGSRATEAFF. CDR3 DNA sequence: TGTGCCAGCGTACGAGGGTTTGGAGGTTCTCGGGCCACTGAAGCTTTCTTT.

The J gene is TRBJ2-5, the V gene TRBV7-9, with D tentatively TRBD1 (6 bases). This CDR3 is built from 14 residues. Trimming took 1 base from V and 3 from J, leaving 9 bases between them. Germline V gene sequence: CDR1 SEHNR, CDR2 FQNEAQ (reference sequence). This chain's CDR3 is CASSLGTGKETQYF. The CDR3 DNA reads TGTGCCAGCAGCTTAGGTACAGGGAAAGAGACCCAGTACTTC. Based on the CDR3 plus reference TRBV7-9 and TRBJ2-5, the full variable domain is DTGVSQNPRHKITKRGQNVTFRCDPISEHNRLYWYRQTLGQGPEFLTYFQNEAQLEKSRLLSDRFSAERPKGSFSTLEIQRTEQGDSAMYLCASSLGTGKETQYFGPGTRLLVL.

The chain recombines TRBV4-3 with TRBJ2-7; D not resolved. V was trimmed by 4 bases and J by 4 bases, leaving 8 bases between them. Germline CDR1 LGHNA, CDR2 YSLEER. The CDR3 is 12 amino acids. DNA for the CDR3: TGCGCCAGCAGCCTTACACCTTACGAGCAGTACTTC. Translated: CASSLTPYEQYF.

This rearrangement joins TRBV4-3 to TRBJ1-6; 7 nucleotides align to TRBD1. The CDR3 has 18 amino acids. The V gene end was trimmed by 0 bases and the J gene end by 3 bases; junction bases not matched to a gene: 8. Germline CDR1 and CDR2: LGHNA and YSLEER. This CDR3 reads CASSQDRGGGYYNSPLHF. The CDR3 DNA reads TGCGCCAGCAGCCAAGATCGTGGAGGGGGCTACTATAATTCACCCCTCCACTTT.

The sample holds a few counts of this clone. The chain employs TRBV11-2 and TRBJ1-2, with TRBD1 matching 7 bases. Germline CDR1 reads SGHAT; CDR2 reads FQNNGV. The junction had 4 bases not matched to a gene; V was cut back by 0 bases and J by 3 bases. The CDR3 sequence is 15 residues long. This chain's CDR3 is CASSLDGTVDYGYTF. The CDR3 DNA reads TGTGCCAGCAGCTTAGATGGGACAGTAGACTATGGCTACACCTTC.